Below, 20 T cell receptor beta chains from the same sample are listed, as sequenced in a study of blood T cell repertoires in COVID-19. Generated by immunoSEQ multiplex PCR, the TCRdb table keeps only in-frame clones and is missing some. The data contain approximately 440,000 clones, 90% of them singletons. The sequenced sample was PBMCs or T cells enriched from blood (not recorded which). The receptors here all came from a man in his late teens or twenties who had recovered from COVID-19.

CDR3 coding DNA: TGTGCCAGCAGACTTCAAGGACAACTGAACACTGAAGCTTTCTTT. It encodes CASRLQGQLNTEAFF. The V gene is TRBV2, the J gene TRBJ1-1, with D possibly being TRBD1 (5 bases). In germline, CDR1 is SNHLY, CDR2 FYNNEI. Trimming removed 6 bases from V and 0 bases from J, with 14 bases in between. The CDR3 runs to 15 residues.

This chain links TRBV27 with TRBJ1-1; weak D call: TRBD1 (6 bases). Trimming stripped 3 bases from V and 0 bases from J, with 11 bases between. Germline CDR1 and CDR2: MNHEY and SMNVEV (reference sequence). This CDR3 is 15 amino acids long. CDR3 coding DNA: TGTGCCAGCAGTTTGGACAGAAGAATGAACACTGAAGCTTTCTTT. Its protein is CASSLDRRMNTEAFF.

The rearrangement uses TRBV30 and TRBJ2-3; 13 nucleotides line up with TRBD2. Germline V gives CDR1 GTSNPN, CDR2 SVGIG (reference sequence). Trimming cost V 3 bases and J 8 bases; bases outside gene matches: 11. This CDR3 contains 16 residues. CDR3 loop: CAWSPRLAGGRGTQYF. The CDR3 DNA sequence: TGTGCCTGGAGCCCCCGACTAGCGGGAGGTCGTGGTACGCAGTATTTT. The entire variable domain, with the rest obtained from reference TRBV30 and TRBJ2-3, is as follows: SQTIHQWPATLVQPVGSPLSLECTVEGTSNPNLYWYRQAAGRGLQLLFYSVGIGQISSEVPQNLSASRPQDRQFILSSKKLLLSDSGFYLCAWSPRLAGGRGTQYFGPGTRLTVL.

The chain is built from TRBV28 and TRBJ1-6; TRBD1 matches 7 bases. With 6 bases clipped from V and 9 bases from J, the junction kept 8 bases outside the gene matches. CDR3 length equals 14 residues. Germline V gene lookup returns CDR1 MDHEN and CDR2 SYDVKM. The CDR3 region has the DNA TGTGCCAGCAGCAGGGACAGAGGTATTTCACCCCTCCACTTT. Translation gives CASSRDRGISPLHF.

The chain is built from TRBV3-1 (or the pseudogene TRBV3-2) and TRBJ1-1; 7 nucleotides align to TRBD1. V lost 1 base and J lost 5; bases outside the gene matches: 4. The V gene's germline CDR1 is LGHDT and CDR2 YNNKEL (reference sequence). CDR3 length: 14 amino acids. CDR3 bases: TGTGCCAGCAGCCAAGGACAGGGAACGACTGAAGCTTTCTTT. Translating gives CASSQGQGTTEAFF.

J is TRBJ1-2 and V is TRBV28; D remains unclear. Looked up from germline, CDR1 is MDHEN and CDR2 is SYDVKM. Trimming pared 3 bases from V and 4 bases from J, leaving 6 bases between. The CDR3 totals 12 residues. In DNA, the CDR3 is TGTGCCAGCAGTTTGCTTAGCTATGGCTACACCTTC. This gives the protein CASSLLSYGYTF.

The DNA of the CDR3 is TGTGCCAGCAGCTTAGGAGGGTCGGAGACCCAGTACTTC. Translating gives CASSLGGSETQYF. The chain employs TRBV7-8 and TRBJ2-5; D is possibly TRBD2 (5 bases). Trimming cost V 1 base and J 5 bases, with 8 bases left between them. Germline V gene lookup returns CDR1 SGHVS and CDR2 FQNEAQ. The CDR3 is 13 amino acids.

This clone has a single count. J is TRBJ2-5 and V is TRBV10-3; D possibly corresponds to TRBD1 (5 bases). From germline, CDR1 is ENHRY and CDR2 SYGVKD. This CDR3 region has 13 residues. Trimming shortened V by 10 bases and J by 4 bases, and 16 bases separated the two germline ends. The CDR3 is CATAPGQRETQYF. The CDR3 bases are TGTGCCACCGCGCCAGGGCAGAGAGAGACCCAGTACTTC.

The chain uses TRBV7-2 and TRBJ1-6, with 7 bases identical to TRBD1. This CDR3 spans 14 amino acids. J lost 9 bases, V lost 6 bases, and 8 bases had no gene match. Germline V gives CDR1 SGHTA, CDR2 FQGNSA. The CDR3 DNA follows: TGTGCCAGCAGTCAATCAGGGGGTATTTCACCCCTCCACTTT. This gives the protein CASSQSGGISPLHF.

V gene TRBV3-1 (or the pseudogene TRBV3-2) combines with J gene TRBJ1-5; the D is unclear. Deletions cut 4 bases from V and 0 bases from J, with 10 bases between. CDR3 length: 15 amino acids. Germline V gene sequence: CDR1 LGHDT, CDR2 YNNKEL (reference sequence). The CDR3 sequence is CASSPQLYSNQPQHF. The CDR3, as DNA: TGTGCCAGCAGCCCACAGCTCTATAGCAATCAGCCCCAGCATTTT.

V usage is TRBV5-4 and J usage is TRBJ2-2; D is perhaps TRBD2 (6 bases). Trimming cost V 4 bases and J 6 bases, with 10 bases left between them. This CDR3 region has 13 residues. From germline, CDR1 is SGHNT and CDR2 YYREEE (reference sequence). CDR3 coding DNA: TGTGCCAGCAGCACCGGGACTTCCGGGGAGCTGTTTTTT. Encoded protein: CASSTGTSGELFF.

This chain links TRBV5-5 with TRBJ2-2, with 9 bases aligning to TRBD2. The germline V gene encodes CDR1 SGHKS and CDR2 YYEKEE (reference sequence). V was pared by 0 bases and J by 3 bases, with 3 bases of the junction left unmatched. The CDR3 runs 16 residues. CDR3 nucleotide sequence: TGTGCCAGCAGCTTGGAGGCGGGAGGGTACACCGGGGAGCTGTTTTTT. This encodes CASSLEAGGYTGELFF. The full variable domain, with the rest looked up from reference TRBV5-5 and TRBJ2-2, is DAGVTQSPTHLIKTRGQQVTLRCSPISGHKSVSWYQQVLGQGPQFIFQYYEKEERGRGNFPDRFSARQFPNYSSELNVNALLLGDSALYLCASSLEAGGYTGELFFGEGSRLTVL.

A note on this clone: Other DNA sequences in this sample translate to the same CDR3. The chain combines TRBV18 with TRBJ1-1, with D uncertain. Trimming removed 2 bases from V and 0 bases from J, with 7 bases in between. CDR1 and CDR2 (germline): KGHSH, LQKENI. This CDR3 region has 14 residues. The CDR3 is CASSPTVMNTEAFF. The CDR3 DNA is TGTGCCAGCTCACCAACAGTAATGAACACTGAAGCTTTCTTT.

This clone is a singleton in its sample. The genes are TRBV5-8 and TRBJ2-1, with 7 bases matching TRBD1. Germline CDR1 is SGHTS and CDR2 is YDEGEE. The CDR3 length is 14 residues. V was pared by 4 bases and J by 4 bases, with 5 bases of the junction left unmatched. The CDR3 protein is CASSAGTDYNEQFF. CDR3 nucleotides: TGTGCCAGCAGCGCCGGGACAGATTACAATGAGCAGTTCTTC.

The chain has TRBV11-1 and TRBJ2-5; TRBD1 matches at 7 bases. CDR1 is SGHAT and CDR2 is FQDESV in the germline V gene (reference sequence). This CDR3 is built from 14 residues. V dropped 3 bases and J dropped 5; count of bases not matched to a gene: 6. DNA for the CDR3: TGTGCCAGCAGCTTCCGTACAGGGGCGGAGACCCAGTACTTC. As protein: CASSFRTGAETQYF.

The sample holds one count of this clone. This rearrangement joins TRBV5-6 to TRBJ2-4; 11 bases match TRBD2. The CDR3 loop spans 17 amino acids. V shed 4 bases, J shed 0 bases, and the junction held 6 bases outside the gene matches. In germline, CDR1 is SGHDT, CDR2 YYEEEE. CDR3 nucleotide sequence: TGTGCCAGCAGCCCCGGGACTAGCGGCTTAGCCAAAAACATTCAGTACTTC. Translating it yields CASSPGTSGLAKNIQYF.

The chain is built from TRBV7-7 and TRBJ2-1; 8 nucleotides agree with TRBD2. Looked up from germline, CDR1 is SSHAT and CDR2 is FNYEAQ (reference sequence). Trimming cost V 1 base and J 7 bases; bases outside gene matches: 9. This CDR3 comprises 16 residues. The CDR3: CASSLGAAGARNEQFF. CDR3 bases: TGTGCCAGCAGCTTAGGGGCAGCGGGAGCTCGGAATGAGCAGTTCTTC.

V is TRBV10-3 and J is TRBJ1-1, with 7 bases matching TRBD1. V lost 0 bases, J lost 7 bases, and 8 bases stayed unmatched. The CDR3 covers 15 residues. Germline V gene sequence: CDR1 ENHRY, CDR2 SYGVKD. The DNA for the CDR3 is TGTGCCATCAGTGAGTCGCAAGGGGGCGAGGGTGAAGCTTTCTTT. Its protein product is CAISESQGGEGEAFF.

The chain employs TRBV12-3 or TRBV12-4 and TRBJ2-7, with TRBD2 as a possible D gene (7 bases). V was clipped by 7 bases and J by 6 bases, with 13 bases between them. The CDR3 has 12 residues. The CDR3 reads CASNKAGAEQYF. The CDR3 DNA is TGTGCCAGCAACAAGGCGGGGGCCGAGCAGTACTTC.

The chain employs TRBV7-3 and TRBJ2-7; D uncertain. CDR1 is SGHTA, CDR2 FQGTGA, per germline. CDR3 length: 13 residues. V was shortened by 0 bases and J by 2 bases, with 5 bases between the two germline ends. In nucleotides, the CDR3 is TGTGCCAGCAGCTTAACCGGTACCTACGAGCAGTACTTC. This codes for CASSLTGTYEQYF.